The 14 T cell receptor beta chains below come from one sample, sequenced in a study of blood T cell repertoires in COVID-19. Profiling relied on immunoSEQ multiplex PCR, and the TCRdb table lists in-frame clones only, not all of them. The sample holds approximately 72,000 clones, about 82% seen once. The sequenced sample was peripheral blood. All receptors come from a man in his forties or fifties with acute or convalescent COVID-19.

This clone occurred once. The chain uses TRBV5-6 and TRBJ2-2; 7 bases line up with TRBD1. The germline V gene encodes CDR1 SGHDT and CDR2 YYEEEE. The CDR3 runs 13 residues. The J segment lost 7 bases and the V segment lost 3 bases, leaving 3 bases of the junction unmatched. The CDR3, as DNA: TGTGCCAGCAGCTCTGGGGACAGCGGGGAGCTGTTTTTT. Encoded protein: CASSSGDSGELFF. Full variable domain (missing parts from reference TRBV5-6 and TRBJ2-2): DAGVTQSPTHLIKTRGQQVTLRCSPKSGHDTVSWYQQALGQGPQFIFQYYEEEERQRGNFPDRFSGHQFPNYSSELNVNALLLGDSALYLCASSSGDSGELFFGEGSRLTVL.

This rearrangement joins TRBV2 to TRBJ2-7, with TRBD1 matching over 7 bases. The CDR3 contains 14 residues. CDR1 SNHLY and CDR2 FYNNEI come from the germline V gene. The ends lost 3 bases at V and 3 bases at J; junction bases unmatched: 5. CDR3 sequence reads: CASSDGQGDYEQYV. The CDR3 DNA sequence: TGTGCCAGCAGTGATGGGCAGGGGGACTACGAGCAGTACGTC.

The chain is built from TRBV7-8 and TRBJ2-1, with D maybe TRBD2 (7 bases). Germline V gene sequence: CDR1 SGHVS, CDR2 FQNEAQ. CDR3 size: 13 residues. Between the trimmed V and J ends, which lost 11 bases and 7 bases, there was a span of 18 bases. Here the CDR3 reads CASSGGPWNEQFF. CDR3 nucleotides: TGTGCCTCATCCGGGGGGCCGTGGAATGAGCAGTTCTTC.

The chain links TRBV5-6 to TRBJ2-2, with a weak D call TRBD2 (5 bases). Germline V gene sequence: CDR1 SGHDT, CDR2 YYEEEE. With 0 bases removed from V and 9 bases from J, the gap between germline ends came to 15 bases. This CDR3 region has 15 residues. CDR3 sequence (DNA): TGTGCCAGCAGCTTGGATCCGGCGGGCAGCAGGGAGCTGTTTTTT. Its protein is CASSLDPAGSRELFF. The whole variable domain, remainder taken from reference TRBV5-6 and TRBJ2-2, is DAGVTQSPTHLIKTRGQQVTLRCSPKSGHDTVSWYQQALGQGPQFIFQYYEEEERQRGNFPDRFSGHQFPNYSSELNVNALLLGDSALYLCASSLDPAGSRELFFGEGSRLTVL.

The chain recombines TRBV6-7 with TRBJ1-5, with unresolved D. TRBV6-7 is sorted into the ORF group, with uncertain function. V gave up 0 bases and J gave up 4 bases, with 22 bases separating them. There are 19 residues in the CDR3. The CDR3 loop is CASSYSLVCYPTGNQPQHF. The DNA for the CDR3 is TGTGCCAGCAGTTACTCGTTAGTCTGTTACCCAACCGGGAATCAGCCCCAGCATTTT.

The V call is TRBV4-1, the J call TRBJ1-6, with a weak D call TRBD1 (6 bases). Germline CDR1 reads MGHRA; CDR2 reads YSYEKL. V lost 2 bases and J 6 bases, leaving 14 bases between the germline ends. The CDR3 length is 16 residues. CDR3 residues: CASSQQGSGSNSPLHF. The CDR3 nucleotides are TGCGCCAGCAGCCAACAGGGGTCCGGCAGTAATTCACCCCTCCACTTT.

This clone was seen once. The genes are TRBV10-3 and TRBJ1-5; 10 bases map to TRBD1. Germline lookup yields CDR1 ENHRY and CDR2 SYGVKD. J gave up 1 base and V 2 bases, and 2 bases lay outside the gene matches. This CDR3 has 16 amino acids. As DNA, the CDR3 is TGTGCCATCAGTGAGGGGACAGGGGTAAGCAATCAGCCCCAGCATTTT. Translated, it gives CAISEGTGVSNQPQHF.

This clone was observed a single time. The chain recombines TRBV19 with TRBJ2-7, with TRBD2 as a possible D gene (5 bases). Trimming cost V 1 base and J 6 bases, with 10 bases left between them. From germline, CDR1 is LNHDA and CDR2 SQIVND (reference sequence). CDR3 length: 13 amino acids. The CDR3 sequence: CASSIGGEGEQYV. The DNA for the CDR3 is TGTGCCAGTAGTATAGGGGGAGAGGGCGAGCAGTACGTC.

This clone has only one observation. In nucleotides, the CDR3 is TGTGCCAGCAGCTTACAGGGGGCGATGGAGACCCAGTACTTC. It encodes CASSLQGAMETQYF. The V gene is TRBV7-8, the J gene TRBJ2-5, with 8 bases lining up with TRBD1. The CDR3 runs to 14 residues. CDR1 and CDR2 (germline): SGHVS, FQNEAQ. Losses at the gene ends were 2 bases for V and 5 bases for J; bases not matched to a gene: 4.

As regards this clone: Its ends do not fully match the called genes, so a read error is possible. The chain carries TRBV3-1 (or the pseudogene TRBV3-2) and TRBJ2-1; TRBD1 is a possible D gene (7 bases). The CDR3 runs 15 residues. CDR1 is LGHDT and CDR2 is YNNKEL in the germline V gene (reference sequence). CDR3 protein: CAGSQGGGEYNEQFF. CDR3 nucleotide sequence: TGTGCCGGCAGCCAAGGAGGGGGCGAGTACAATGAGCAGTTCTTC.

The chain recombines TRBV5-8 with TRBJ1-5; D may be TRBD1 (6 bases). This CDR3 region has 17 residues. The V end was cut by 1 base, the J end by 0 bases, with 14 bases between. From germline, CDR1 is SGHTS and CDR2 YDEGEE. As DNA, the CDR3 is TGTGCCAGCAGCTTGTTGACAGGCCTAATTAGCAATCAGCCCCAGCATTTT. Translated: CASSLLTGLISNQPQHF.

V gene TRBV9 combines with J gene TRBJ2-3; a weak D match, TRBD2 (6 bases). The germline V and J ends were trimmed by 2 bases and 2 bases, with 9 bases remaining between them. Per germline, CDR1 SGDLS and CDR2 YYNGEE. There are 14 residues in the CDR3. In DNA form, the CDR3 reads TGTGCCAGCAGCGTCAGACTAGACACAGATACGCAGTATTTT. Amino acids: CASSVRLDTDTQYF.

This chain links TRBV7-9 with TRBJ2-3; 10 bases match TRBD1. The V segment lost 0 bases and the J segment 0 bases; nucleotides outside the gene matches: 9. Germline V gives CDR1 SEHNR, CDR2 FQNEAQ (reference sequence). The CDR3 is made up of 19 amino acids. The CDR3 reads CASSLALTPDRGSTDTQYF. Here the CDR3 DNA reads TGTGCCAGCAGCTTAGCCCTCACTCCGGACAGGGGGAGCACAGATACGCAGTATTTT. Variable domain in full (rest from reference TRBV7-9 and TRBJ2-3): DTGVSQNPRHKITKRGQNVTFRCDPISEHNRLYWYRQTLGQGPEFLTYFQNEAQLEKSRLLSDRFSAERPKGSFSTLEIQRTEQGDSAMYLCASSLALTPDRGSTDTQYFGPGTRLTVL.

The genes are TRBV11-2 and TRBJ2-4; D not resolved. The CDR3 has 14 amino acids. CDR1 is SGHAT, CDR2 FQNNGV, per germline. Trimming removed 5 bases from V and 0 bases from J, with 8 bases in between. The CDR3 DNA reads as TGTGCCAGCAGCCCAGATCTAGCCAAAAACATTCAGTACTTC. Its translation is CASSPDLAKNIQYF.